These 29 T cell receptor beta chains were sequenced from one sample in a study of siplizumab effects on memory and regulatory T cells (dated by TCRdb to between 2017 and 2020). Receptor libraries were prepared by the immunoSEQ multiplex PCR assay. Drawn from immuneACCESS, this table holds only the in-frame rearrangements with V and J called that TCRdb kept. Clones are partly lost; checked studies trace under half to an unresolved V gene and leave the rest unexplained. The sample contains tens of thousands of clones, 70% to 90% of them found a single time. Clones ranked in the top ten supply 3% to 4% of the sample. The sequencing sample was made of memory CD4+ T cells sorted from blood. The meaning of the sample's cell subset or site label: unstimulated CD4+ memory T cells. All receptors derive from a human donor in good health.

J is TRBJ1-5 and V is TRBV6-1; 8 nucleotides agree with TRBD1. Unmatched junction bases numbered 10, after V lost 6 bases and J lost 6 bases. The CDR3 has 15 residues. CDR1 and CDR2 from the germline V gene are MNHNS and SASEGT. The CDR3 sequence: CASSTDRGFGQPQHF. The DNA for the CDR3 is TGTGCCAGCAGCACCGACAGGGGTTTTGGTCAGCCCCAGCATTTT.

In regard to this clone: In the same sample, other DNA sequences code for this CDR3. The CDR3 bases are TGTGCCAGCAGTGAAATTCTGCTGGGCACTGAAGCTTTCTTT. It encodes CASSEILLGTEAFF. The rearrangement uses TRBV2 and TRBJ1-1; D is unresolved. CDR1 SNHLY and CDR2 FYNNEI come from the germline V gene. The CDR3 has 14 residues. V was pared by 2 bases and J by 4 bases, with 11 bases between. Combining the CDR3 with reference TRBV2 and TRBJ1-1 gives the whole variable domain EPEVTQTPSHQVTQMGQEVILRCVPISNHLYFYWYRQILGQKVEFLVSFYNNEISEKSEIFDDQFSVERPDGSNFTLKIRSTKLEDSAMYFCASSEILLGTEAFFGQGTRLTVV.

The rearrangement uses TRBV7-2 and TRBJ2-7, with D perhaps TRBD2 (6 bases). This CDR3 contains 15 residues. Germline V gene data show CDR1 as SGHTA and CDR2 as FQGNSA. With 4 bases removed from V and 3 bases from J, the gap between germline ends came to 16 bases. The CDR3: CASSSTPGTHYEQYF. As DNA, the CDR3 is TGTGCCAGCAGCTCTACCCCTGGGACTCACTACGAGCAGTACTTC. The full variable domain, its missing parts supplied by reference TRBV7-2 and TRBJ2-7, is GAGVSQSPSNKVTEKGKDVELRCDPISGHTALYWYRQSLGQGLEFLIYFQGNSAPDKSGLPSDRFSAERTGGSVSTLTIQRTQQEDSAVYLCASSSTPGTHYEQYFGPGTRLTVT.

V gene TRBV5-1 combines with J gene TRBJ2-7, with D perhaps matching TRBD1 (5 bases). Trimming took off 0 bases at V and 3 bases at J, with 13 bases between the two ends. This CDR3 contains 15 residues. The germline V gene encodes CDR1 SGHRS and CDR2 YFSETQ. DNA of the CDR3: TGCGCCAGCAGCTTGGGGGGCCCTGGAAGCTACGAGCAGTACTTC. It is translated as CASSLGGPGSYEQYF.

This chain links TRBV12-1 with TRBJ1-2; TRBD1 reflects the table's D call only, with no check against the DNA. TRBV12-1 is a known pseudogene. The CDR3 runs 16 residues. For the CDR3, the DNA is TGTGCCAGCAGCACCTTACAGGGTTGCCGACCTTATGGCTACACCTTC. It codes for CASSTLQGCRPYGYTF.

The V and J genes are TRBV18 and TRBJ1-1; D uncertain. This CDR3 is 15 amino acids long. Trimming left V 1 base short and J 0 bases short, with 9 bases between. CDR1 is KGHSH and CDR2 is LQKENI in the germline V gene. The CDR3 coding sequence is TGTGCCAGCTCACCACTCTGGGAGGTGAACACTGAAGCTTTCTTT. This gives the protein CASSPLWEVNTEAFF. The full variable domain, with the rest looked up from reference TRBV18 and TRBJ1-1, is NAGVMQNPRHLVRRRGQEARLRCSPMKGHSHVYWYRQLPEEGLKFMVYLQKENIIDESGMPKERFSAEFPKEGPSILRIQQVVRGDSAAYFCASSPLWEVNTEAFFGQGTRLTVV.

The chain carries TRBV5-6 and TRBJ1-1; D unclear. Germline V gives CDR1 SGHDT, CDR2 YYEEEE. The CDR3 spans 14 residues. V lost 1 base, J lost 5 bases, and 12 bases lay in between. The CDR3 nucleotides are TGTGCCAGCAGCTTGTTTAGGGAGGGAACTGAAGCTTTCTTT. Its translation: CASSLFREGTEAFF.

The chain employs TRBV25-1 and TRBJ1-2, with a tentative D call TRBD1 (5 bases). Trimming stripped 4 bases from V and 8 bases from J, with 14 bases between. This CDR3 is 13 amino acids long. CDR1 and CDR2 (germline): MGHDK, SYGVNS. The CDR3 here is CASSVDFWGGYTF. CDR3 DNA sequence: TGTGCCAGCAGTGTAGACTTCTGGGGCGGCTACACCTTC.

V gene TRBV11-2 combines with J gene TRBJ2-7; D is unresolved. Germline assignment: CDR1 SGHAT and CDR2 FQNNGV. The CDR3 consists of 18 residues. Trimming took off 4 bases at V and 3 bases at J, with 25 bases between the two ends. CDR3 nucleotides: TGTGCCAGCAGCTCCCCGTCAGTTTTTTTTAATGTCGACTACGAGCAGTACTTC. It yields the protein CASSSPSVFFNVDYEQYF.

The J gene is TRBJ1-4, the V gene TRBV5-4; D is unclear. The CDR3 extends over 15 amino acids. Germline V lookup: CDR1 SGHNT, CDR2 YYREEE (reference sequence). The germline V and J ends were trimmed by 3 bases and 3 bases, with 12 bases remaining between them. CDR3 bases: TGTGCCAGCAGCTCCTGGGATTTGTCTAATGAAAAACTGTTTTTT. It codes for CASSSWDLSNEKLFF.

The chain has TRBV19 and TRBJ1-1; D possibly corresponds to TRBD1 (6 bases). Germline CDR1 reads LNHDA; CDR2 reads SQIVND (reference sequence). The CDR3 has 15 amino acids. The V end was cut by 7 bases, the J end by 7 bases, with 22 bases between. The CDR3: CASTDGIRGGIEAFF. The DNA for the CDR3 is TGTGCCAGTACTGACGGCATTAGAGGGGGGATTGAAGCTTTCTTT.

This clone was detected once. The chain links TRBV29-1 to TRBJ2-3, with D perhaps TRBD2 (8 bases). The length of the CDR3 is 15 residues. Germline values: CDR1 SQVTM, CDR2 ANQGSEA. V dropped 4 bases and J dropped 4 bases, with 18 bases sitting between them. The CDR3 protein is CSVAREGATADTQYF. The CDR3 region has the DNA TGCAGCGTTGCCCGGGAGGGGGCCACCGCAGATACGCAGTATTTT.

This chain links TRBV7-2 with TRBJ1-5; TRBD1 might be the D (5 bases). The CDR3 is 13 amino acids. The ends were cut back, 1 base at V and 7 bases at J, with 8 bases in the middle. Germline CDR1 is SGHTA and CDR2 is FQGNSA. The CDR3 spells CASSLEHRQPQHF. CDR3 coding DNA: TGTGCCAGCAGCTTAGAGCACAGGCAGCCCCAGCATTTT.

The sample holds a few counts of this clone. The chain combines TRBV7-9 with TRBJ2-7; 9 bases map to TRBD1. The germline V gene has CDR1 SEHNR and CDR2 FQNEAQ (reference sequence). Trimming at V came to 3 bases and at J to 5 bases, leaving 8 bases not matched to a gene. This CDR3 has 15 residues. The CDR3 coding sequence is TGTGCCAGCAGCTTGGGACAGGGCGATTTCGACGAGCAGTACTTC. It specifies CASSLGQGDFDEQYF.

This clone was seen a single time. This sequence joins TRBV7-6 and TRBJ1-5; unclear D gene. CDR3 length equals 15 residues. Trimming left V 1 base short and J 3 bases short, with 10 bases between. In germline, CDR1 is SGHVS, CDR2 FNYEAQ. The CDR3 DNA follows: TGTGCCAGCAGCTTAGTCGCAGGCAACAATCAGCCCCAGCATTTT. It yields the protein CASSLVAGNNQPQHF.

V and J are TRBV2 and TRBJ1-1; 9 bases are shared with TRBD1. Germline V lookup: CDR1 SNHLY, CDR2 FYNNEI. The V segment lost 6 bases and the J segment 9 bases; nucleotides outside the gene matches: 11. The length of the CDR3 is 14 residues. The CDR3 loop reads CASRRQGVERKAFF. The CDR3 DNA follows: TGTGCCAGCAGGAGACAGGGGGTTGAGCGAAAAGCTTTCTTT.

The V gene is TRBV5-8, the J gene TRBJ2-7; D is ambiguous. V was cut by 4 bases and J by 2 bases, with 4 bases left in between. Germline CDR1 SGHTS, CDR2 YDEGEE. The CDR3 consists of 11 residues. In DNA form, the CDR3 reads TGTGCCAGCAGCGATGCCTACGAGCAGTACTTC. Translation gives CASSDAYEQYF.

The chain links TRBV10-1 to TRBJ2-5, with 10 bases aligning to TRBD2. Germline loops: CDR1 WNHNN, CDR2 SYGVQD (reference sequence). The V segment lost 0 bases and the J segment 3 bases; nucleotides outside the gene matches: 1. The CDR3 covers 15 residues. The CDR3 nucleotides are TGCGCCAGCAGTGAGTCTACTAGCGGGGAAGAGACCCAGTACTTC. It specifies CASSESTSGEETQYF.

CDR3 protein: CASSEGIRSEAFF. CDR3 sequence (DNA): TGTGCCAGCAGTGAAGGGATAAGGTCCGAAGCTTTCTTT. V usage is TRBV6-1 and J usage is TRBJ1-1; D unclear. Germline V gives CDR1 MNHNS, CDR2 SASEGT. V was shortened by 1 base and J by 8 bases, with 11 bases between the two germline ends. This CDR3 is 13 amino acids long.

The genes are TRBV19 and TRBJ2-5; 7 bases map to TRBD1. Trimming at V came to 3 bases and at J to 5 bases, leaving 6 bases not matched to a gene. The CDR3 has 14 residues. CDR1 LNHDA and CDR2 SQIVND come from the germline V gene (reference sequence). CDR3 loop: CASSMRGRMETQYF. CDR3 sequence (DNA): TGTGCCAGTAGTATGAGGGGGCGCATGGAGACCCAGTACTTC.

V and J are TRBV7-9 and TRBJ1-1; D unclear. V lost 5 bases to trimming and J lost 3 bases, with 13 bases between them. Germline values: CDR1 SEHNR, CDR2 FQNEAQ (reference sequence). The CDR3 is 14 amino acids. The CDR3 DNA follows: TGTGCCAGCAGCCTCCGGACCGACTACACTGAAGCTTTCTTT. Protein product: CASSLRTDYTEAFF. Variable domain in full (rest from reference TRBV7-9 and TRBJ1-1): DTGVSQNPRHKITKRGQNVTFRCDPISEHNRLYWYRQTLGQGPEFLTYFQNEAQLEKSRLLSDRFSAERPKGSFSTLEIQRTEQGDSAMYLCASSLRTDYTEAFFGQGTRLTVV.

The chain has TRBV7-3 and TRBJ2-1; 10 nucleotides line up with TRBD1. J lost 3 bases, V lost 5 bases, and 1 base had no gene match. The germline gives CDR1 SGHTA, CDR2 FQGTGA. The CDR3 spans 14 residues. The DNA of the CDR3 is TGTGCCAGCAGCCGGGACAGGGGCTACAATGAGCAGTTCTTC. The encoded protein is CASSRDRGYNEQFF.

The J gene is TRBJ1-4, the V gene TRBV11-1, with unresolved D. This CDR3 has 14 residues. The germline V and J ends were trimmed by 4 bases and 8 bases, with 14 bases remaining between them. Germline V gene data show CDR1 as SGHAT and CDR2 as FQDESV (reference sequence). CDR3 nucleotides: TGTGCCAGCAGCTCCGGACGGATTAAAGAAAAACTGTTTTTT. This codes for CASSSGRIKEKLFF.

The chain joins TRBV6-1 to TRBJ1-1; D is unclear. Per germline, CDR1 MNHNS and CDR2 SASEGT. This CDR3 contains 14 residues. V lost 7 bases and J lost 10, with 22 bases in between. CDR3 nucleotides: TGTGCCAGCATGGAACAGAGGATCTTAAGCTCAGCTTTCTTT. It yields the protein CASMEQRILSSAFF.

The V call is TRBV6-1, the J call TRBJ1-5; unclear D gene. Germline loops: CDR1 MNHNS, CDR2 SASEGT. Between the trimmed V and J ends, which lost 1 base and 5 bases, there was a span of 18 bases. This CDR3 has 17 amino acids. DNA of the CDR3: TGTGCCAGCAGTGAAGGGGTAAGCATGAGGGTTGATCAGCCCCAGCATTTT. It translates to CASSEGVSMRVDQPQHF.

This clone was counted once. The sample has other DNA sequences that encode this CDR3 too. Here the CDR3 DNA reads TGTGCCAGCAGCGAGACAGGCGGCTATGGCTACACCTTC. It encodes CASSETGGYGYTF. The rearrangement joins TRBV9 to TRBJ1-2; TRBD1 might be the D (6 bases). The germline gives CDR1 SGDLS, CDR2 YYNGEE. The CDR3 is 13 amino acids. V was shortened by 3 bases and J by 4 bases, with 10 bases between the two germline ends.

The chain joins TRBV19 to TRBJ1-5; tentative D call: TRBD1 (5 bases). The length of the CDR3 is 15 residues. Trimming cost V 7 bases and J 3 bases, with 16 bases left between them. The germline V gene has CDR1 LNHDA and CDR2 SQIVND (reference sequence). For the CDR3, the DNA is TGTGCCAGTATCCCCGGATCAGGGTACAATCAGCCCCAGCATTTT. Translation: CASIPGSGYNQPQHF. The full variable domain, completed using reference TRBV19 and TRBJ1-5, is DGGITQSPKYLFRKEGQNVTLSCEQNLNHDAMYWYRQDPGQGLRLIYYSQIVNDFQKGDIAEGYSVSREKKESFPLTVTSAQKNPTAFYLCASIPGSGYNQPQHFGDGTRLSIL.

The chain is built from TRBV6-6 and TRBJ1-1, with 8 bases matching TRBD1. J gave up 7 bases and V 5 bases, and 12 bases lay outside the gene matches. Per germline, CDR1 MNHNY and CDR2 SVGAGI (reference sequence). This CDR3 is 15 amino acids long. The CDR3, as DNA: TGTGCCAGCAGTCCCCATGTGGACAGGGATAATGAAGCTTTCTTT. Translation: CASSPHVDRDNEAFF.

The chain links TRBV5-4 to TRBJ2-7, with D perhaps given as TRBD1 or TRBD2 (5 bases each). The V gene lost 3 bases and the J gene lost 3 bases, with 10 bases spanning the gap. Germline lookup yields CDR1 SGHNT and CDR2 YYREEE (reference sequence). The CDR3 covers 13 residues. The CDR3: CASSWGTDYEQYF. In DNA form, the CDR3 reads TGTGCCAGCAGCTGGGGGACGGACTACGAGCAGTACTTC.